This record looks at one T cell receptor (beta chain) sequence and its context. Its target is unknown. The sample originates from a study of neoadjuvant anti-PD-1 for oral cavity cancer. The patients had HPV-negative, locally advanced oral cavity squamous cell carcinoma. Most PBMC samples had roughly 0.5 ug input DNA in six replicates. Measured with immunoSEQ multiplex PCR; TCRdb has only the in-frame clones, and not every one. The data contain under 15,000 clones, roughly three fifths of them singletons. Whole-study results and caveats: Only three patients per response group were TCR-analyzed; validation needed.

Germline assignment: CDR1 PRHDT and CDR2 FYEKMQ (reference sequence). This CDR3 region has 14 residues. The V and J ends lost 6 bases and 6 bases, in that order; junction bases with no gene match: 7. The sequence was obtained from a person aged 35-79 years with oral cavity squamous cell carcinoma. The rearrangement joins TRBV13 to TRBJ2-7; 11 nucleotides align to TRBD2. The sequenced sample was PBMCs, obtained before nivolumab (anti-PD-1) treatment. The CDR3: CASRLRLAGGEQYF. In DNA, the CDR3 is TGTGCCAGCAGACTCCGCCTAGCGGGGGGCGAGCAGTACTTC.